This TCR beta chain was captured by sequencing in a study of immune evolution from preneoplasia to lung adenocarcinoma. Libraries were prepared by immunoSEQ multiplex PCR; TCRdb keeps only in-frame clonotypes and omits some of them. The table has roughly 5,300 clones, about 68% seen once. Trimming removed 7 bases at V and 4 bases at J, with 16 bases between. CDR1 and CDR2 from the germline V gene are KGHSY and FQNENV. The CDR3 is 15 residues long. As concerns this clone: What it binds is not known.

Study-level results: Normal lung had the highest top T cell clone frequencies. Highest clonality occurred in KRAS-mutant, not EGFR-mutant or double wild-type, nodules. Later-stage lesions seemingly showed higher T cell density and diversity than normal lung.

The rearrangement joins TRBV16 to TRBJ2-2; D is tentatively TRBD1 or TRBD2 (5 bases each). The clonotype was recovered from a person aged 60 to 80 with lung adenocarcinoma. The sequencing sample was made of FFPE lung adenocarcinoma in situ tissue. The CDR3 DNA follows: TGTGCCAGCACGCCTCGCAGGGCGGGCACCGGGGAGCTGTTTTTT. The encoded protein is CASTPRRAGTGELFF.